This entry features one TCR beta chain sequence. This specimen comes from a study of early T cells in non-severe SARS-CoV-2 infection. Trimming at V came to 5 bases and at J to 7 bases, leaving 2 bases not matched to a gene. Germline-derived CDR1 and CDR2 are SGHTA and FQGNSA. The CDR3 length is 12 residues. MiXCR was run by TCRdb on the 5' RACE reads, yielding one entry per CDR3 protein. The table includes tens of thousands of distinct CDR3 sequences, roughly 11% detected once. This sequence was found in an adult who was a healthcare worker with PCR-confirmed SARS-CoV-2 infection or an uninfected control (not recorded which). Sequencing used whole blood, obtained at baseline. The chain uses TRBV7-2 and TRBJ2-7, with 10 bases matching TRBD2. The CDR3 loop reads CASSPSGSEQYF. In DNA form, the CDR3 reads TGTGCCAGCAGCCCTAGCGGGAGTGAGCAGTACTTC.